The sequence of this TCR beta chain was determined in a study of blood T cells in healthy people across ages. Alongside a J-beta primer mix, a sample-barcoded 5' primer served in a second PCR lasting about 7 to 11 cycles. Each CDR3 protein is one row after TCRdb ran MiXCR on the 5' RACE reads. The sample has fewer than 800,000 distinct CDR3 sequences, around 21% seen once. Trimming removed 5 bases from V and 4 bases from J, with 19 bases in between. Germline CDR1 is DFQATT and CDR2 is SNEGSKA (reference sequence). The CDR3 spans 15 residues. The origin of this receptor is a man between 70 and 80 years old in good health. The chain is built from TRBV20-1 and TRBJ2-3, with D uncertain. The sequenced material came from blood. CDR3 coding DNA: TGCAGTGCTGGCCCGGCGGTTGTGGGCCCAGATACGCAGTATTTT. This gives the protein CSAGPAVVGPDTQYF.